This T cell receptor beta chain was sequenced for a study of blood T cell repertoires in COVID-19. Background on the study: PBMCs, B-cell-depleted T cells, or T cells were the source of the cDNA or gDNA that made up the material.

In this sample, this clone turned up a few times. Original data processing: It was from reference gene primer amplification that nucleated cell counts were estimated. Clones were read by immunoSEQ multiplex PCR, and TCRdb kept only the in-frame ones, dropping some. For V, J and clone size, that table is used; D and trimming come from the DNA. This table holds fewer than 80,000 clones, 90% found once. The V end was cut by 7 bases, the J end by 2 bases, with 6 bases between. CDR1 SEHNR and CDR2 FQNEAQ come from the germline V gene (reference sequence). CDR3 size: 12 residues. The chain employs TRBV7-9 and TRBJ1-3; D gene uncertain. The specimen sequenced was peripheral blood. The sequence was collected from a human donor in a cohort sampled during active COVID-19. The CDR3 is CASTPAGNTIYF. CDR3 coding DNA: TGTGCCAGCACCCCCGCTGGAAACACCATATATTTT.